One and the same sample provided the 32 T cell receptor beta chains below, sequenced in a study of shared clonotypes between healthy human individuals. Some clones are missing from TCRdb's copy, which holds only in-frame ones; the method was immunoSEQ multiplex PCR. The table records around 2.3 million clones, 95% of them present only once. The sample was naive CD4+ T cells sorted from blood. Indicated subset: CD45RA+ positively selected. These TCRs come from a man aged 18-30 years in good health.

CDR3 region: CASSKRDSSNQPQHF. The DNA for the CDR3 is TGTGCCAGCAGCAAAAGGGACAGTAGCAATCAGCCCCAGCATTTT. The rearrangement uses TRBV21-1 and TRBJ1-5; the D call of TRBD1 is as the table states it, not checked on the DNA. TRBV21-1 is tagged as a pseudogene. This CDR3 region has 15 residues.

The chain links TRBV19 to TRBJ2-7; TRBD2 agrees at 14 bases. The CDR3 contains 16 residues. Trimming cost V 6 bases and J 7 bases; bases outside gene matches: 11. Germline CDR1 and CDR2: LNHDA and SQIVND (reference sequence). The CDR3 sequence is CASSPGTSGRRREQYF. The DNA of the CDR3 is TGTGCCAGTAGCCCCGGGACTAGCGGGAGACGGCGGGAGCAGTACTTC.

This sequence joins TRBV18 and TRBJ2-7, with TRBD2 identical over 7 bases. Germline CDR1 and CDR2: KGHSH and LQKENI. J gave up 5 bases and V 1 base, and 5 bases lay outside the gene matches. The CDR3 has 14 residues. The CDR3 coding sequence is TGTGCCAGCTCACCACGGGCAGGGAGGGACGAGCAGTACTTC. Its protein is CASSPRAGRDEQYF.

The chain combines TRBV6-5 with TRBJ2-1; TRBD2 might be the D (6 bases). Trimming pared 2 bases from V and 2 bases from J, leaving 10 bases between. This CDR3 has 15 amino acids. The germline CDR1 and CDR2 sequences are MNHEY and SVGAGI. Here the CDR3 DNA reads TGTGCCAGCAGTTACCGGAGGGGTACCTACAATGAGCAGTTCTTC. Protein: CASSYRRGTYNEQFF.

CDR3 nucleotides: TGTGCCAGCACCCCCGCTGGGACTTCAAATTCACCCCTCCACTTT. It codes for CASTPAGTSNSPLHF. The chain carries TRBV2 and TRBJ1-6; weak D call: TRBD1 (5 bases). Germline assignment: CDR1 SNHLY and CDR2 FYNNEI. The CDR3 is 15 amino acids. V was clipped by 7 bases and J by 7 bases, with 17 bases between them.

Comment on this clone: Other DNA sequences in this sample translate to the same CDR3. The gene calls are TRBV6-5 and TRBJ2-5; D remains unclear. V lost 5 bases and J lost 5, with 9 bases in between. Germline V gene sequence: CDR1 MNHEY, CDR2 SVGAGI. CDR3 length: 12 residues. CDR3 nucleotides: TGTGCCAGCAGTCGATTAGGGGAGACCCAGTACTTC. Amino acids: CASSRLGETQYF.

CDR3 protein: CASSLVGGSSTGELFF. CDR3 sequence (DNA): TGTGCCAGCAGCTTAGTTGGCGGGAGTTCGACCGGGGAGCTGTTTTTT. V and J are TRBV11-3 and TRBJ2-2; 7 nucleotides line up with TRBD2. The CDR3 covers 16 residues. Trimming cost V 1 base and J 5 bases; bases outside gene matches: 7. CDR1 and CDR2 from the germline V gene are SGHNT and YENEEA.

The chain recombines TRBV7-9 with TRBJ1-4; D remains unclear. The germline V gene has CDR1 SEHNR and CDR2 FQNEAQ (reference sequence). The CDR3 contains 12 residues. CDR3 protein: CAEGGRNEKLFF. CDR3 nucleotide sequence: TGTGCAGAGGGAGGGCGGAATGAAAAACTGTTTTTT.

V usage is TRBV7-6 and J usage is TRBJ2-7; D is perhaps TRBD1 (5 bases). V lost 5 bases, J lost 2 bases, and 22 bases lay in between. CDR1 and CDR2 from the germline V gene are SGHVS and FNYEAQ. The CDR3 is 17 amino acids. CDR3 sequence (DNA): TGTGCCAGCAGCGGCCGGCAGGGCTCAAACCAAGCCTACGAGCAGTACTTC. It encodes CASSGRQGSNQAYEQYF.

The chain recombines TRBV9 with TRBJ1-4; 7 bases line up with TRBD1. Looked up from germline, CDR1 is SGDLS and CDR2 is YYNGEE. This CDR3 comprises 14 residues. V dropped 3 bases and J dropped 8; count of bases not matched to a gene: 7. CDR3 region: CASSARQGSEKLFF. CDR3 in DNA: TGTGCCAGCAGCGCTCGACAGGGTAGCGAAAAACTGTTTTTT.

CDR3 region: CASSGRAGELFF. Written as DNA, the CDR3 is TGCGCCAGCAGTGGAAGGGCCGGGGAGCTGTTTTTT. The gene calls are TRBV10-1 and TRBJ2-2; D remains unclear. Germline V gene sequence: CDR1 WNHNN, CDR2 SYGVQD (reference sequence). V was clipped by 4 bases and J by 6 bases, with 6 bases between them. The CDR3 runs 12 residues.

The V and J genes are TRBV19 and TRBJ1-2; unclear D gene. The CDR3 is made up of 14 amino acids. The V and J ends lost 6 bases and 3 bases respectively, with 14 bases between them. Germline assignment: CDR1 LNHDA and CDR2 SQIVND (reference sequence). CDR3 DNA: TGTGCCAGTAGCCTAGGGAGGCAGCACTATGGCTACACCTTC. It is translated as CASSLGRQHYGYTF.

This chain joins TRBV18 and TRBJ1-2; D not certain. V lost 3 bases to trimming and J lost 3 bases, with 14 bases between them. The CDR3 loop spans 15 amino acids. Germline V lookup: CDR1 KGHSH, CDR2 LQKENI. CDR3 in DNA: TGTGCCAGCTCACCGGTTGTGGGAGCCGACTATGGCTACACCTTC. This gives the protein CASSPVVGADYGYTF.

In its sample, this clone was seen once. The V gene is TRBV21-1, the J gene TRBJ2-4. TRBV21-1 counts as a pseudogene. The CDR3 is 13 residues long. The CDR3 is CLGSRAAKNIQYF. In DNA form, the CDR3 reads TGTCTAGGCAGCCGGGCTGCCAAAAACATTCAGTACTTC.

The chain recombines TRBV4-1 with TRBJ2-1; D possibly corresponds to TRBD1 (7 bases). V gave up 0 bases and J gave up 7 bases, with 13 bases separating them. Germline CDR1 is MGHRA and CDR2 is YSYEKL. CDR3 length: 15 amino acids. DNA of the CDR3: TGCGCCAGCAGCCAAGAGGGGGCAGGGGGGAATGAGCAGTTCTTC. Protein product: CASSQEGAGGNEQFF.

The J gene is TRBJ2-1, the V gene TRBV11-1, with a weak D call TRBD2 (5 bases). CDR3 length equals 14 residues. Trimming shortened V by 1 base and J by 9 bases, and 13 bases separated the two germline ends. From germline, CDR1 is SGHAT and CDR2 FQDESV (reference sequence). The chain's CDR3 is CASSLEGPRGEQFF. CDR3 DNA sequence: TGTGCCAGCAGCTTAGAAGGCCCCCGGGGTGAGCAGTTCTTC.

The V call is TRBV7-9, the J call TRBJ1-3; 8 bases are a match to TRBD1. V shed 5 bases and J 7 bases; nucleotides not matched to a gene: 10. The CDR3 length is 15 residues. Looked up from germline, CDR1 is SEHNR and CDR2 is FQNEAQ (reference sequence). The CDR3 DNA reads TGTGCCAGCAGCCTGGGACAGGATAACCGGAACACCATATATTTT. Translation gives CASSLGQDNRNTIYF. The variable domain in full, with the rest retrieved from reference TRBV7-9 and TRBJ1-3, is DTGVSQNPRHKITKRGQNVTFRCDPISEHNRLYWYRQTLGQGPEFLTYFQNEAQLEKSRLLSDRFSAERPKGSFSTLEIQRTEQGDSAMYLCASSLGQDNRNTIYFGEGSWLTVV.

In regard to this clone: The same CDR3 is also encoded by other DNA sequences in this sample. The rearrangement joins TRBV5-1 to TRBJ1-2; 7 bases agree with TRBD1. Germline trimming cut 2 bases from V and 4 bases from J; bases unmatched to any gene: 2. Per the germline V gene, CDR1 is SGHRS and CDR2 is YFSETQ. The CDR3 has 13 residues. The CDR3 nucleotides read TGCGCCAGCAGCTTTGGGACAGCCTATGGCTACACCTTC. This codes for CASSFGTAYGYTF.

The chain links TRBV29-1 to TRBJ1-1; D might be TRBD1 (5 bases). The CDR3 consists of 11 residues. The V end lost 4 bases, the J end lost 8 bases, and 11 bases lay between the germline ends. Germline V gene data show CDR1 as SQVTM and CDR2 as ANQGSEA. The CDR3 nucleotides read TGCAGCGTTGGGAGGGGCGAGGAAGCTTTCTTT. Encoded protein: CSVGRGEEAFF.

Comments on this clone: Different DNA sequences within this sample yield the same CDR3. DNA of the CDR3: TGTGCCTGGAGTGTACTCCCCGGGGGCTACACCTTC. This encodes CAWSVLPGGYTF. The chain is built from TRBV30 and TRBJ1-2; no clear D. Germline V gene lookup returns CDR1 GTSNPN and CDR2 SVGIG (reference sequence). Trimming stripped 0 bases from V and 8 bases from J, with 10 bases between. This CDR3 contains 12 residues.

The genes are TRBV18 and TRBJ2-1, with TRBD2 identical over 7 bases. The CDR3 is made up of 19 amino acids. The germline V gene has CDR1 KGHSH and CDR2 LQKENI. The junction had 19 bases not matched to a gene; V was cut back by 7 bases and J by 1 base. The DNA for the CDR3 is TGTGCCAGCTTGCCACCGGGGATCCTTAGCGGGCCTTCCTACAATGAGCAGTTCTTC. Translation: CASLPPGILSGPSYNEQFF.

The J gene is TRBJ2-7, the V gene TRBV2; D gene unclear. Trimming removed 4 bases from V and 5 bases from J, with 12 bases in between. The CDR3 runs 13 residues. Germline assignment: CDR1 SNHLY and CDR2 FYNNEI. Here the CDR3 DNA reads TGTGCCAGCAGTGTACTGGTACTCGACGAGCAGTACTTC. It is translated as CASSVLVLDEQYF.

The V call is TRBV7-9, the J call TRBJ2-5, with D tentatively TRBD1 (5 bases). Germline assignment: CDR1 SEHNR and CDR2 FQNEAQ (reference sequence). V lost 5 bases and J 7 bases, leaving 8 bases between the germline ends. CDR3 length: 11 amino acids. This chain's CDR3 is CASSPQGTQYF. The DNA of the CDR3 is TGTGCCAGCAGCCCCCAGGGGACCCAGTACTTC. The full variable domain, rest sourced from reference TRBV7-9 and TRBJ2-5, is DTGVSQNPRHKITKRGQNVTFRCDPISEHNRLYWYRQTLGQGPEFLTYFQNEAQLEKSRLLSDRFSAERPKGSFSTLEIQRTEQGDSAMYLCASSPQGTQYFGPGTRLLVL.

The chain has TRBV27 and TRBJ2-5; unclear D gene. Trimming took 4 bases from V and 4 from J, leaving 13 bases between them. CDR3 length: 14 amino acids. From germline, CDR1 is MNHEY and CDR2 SMNVEV (reference sequence). The CDR3 loop is CASSSLPGRETQYF. The DNA for the CDR3 is TGTGCCAGCAGTTCCCTCCCCGGCAGAGAGACCCAGTACTTC.

The chain couples TRBV10-3 to TRBJ1-6; a weak D match, TRBD1 (5 bases). The V gene lost 6 bases and the J gene lost 6 bases, with 15 bases spanning the gap. Germline V CDR1 and CDR2: ENHRY, SYGVKD. CDR3 size: 15 residues. CDR3 bases: TGTGCCATCAGGGAGGACATCGGGGGTAATTCACCCCTCCACTTT. It is translated as CAIREDIGGNSPLHF.

V is TRBV9 and J is TRBJ1-6; D is possibly TRBD1 (6 bases). V was cut by 4 bases and J by 6 bases, with 14 bases left in between. Germline values: CDR1 SGDLS, CDR2 YYNGEE. CDR3 length: 15 amino acids. This CDR3 is CASSSHREINSPLHF. The CDR3, as DNA: TGTGCCAGCAGCTCACACAGGGAGATTAATTCACCCCTCCACTTT.

This chain connects TRBV2 to TRBJ1-2, with 7 bases matching TRBD1. After removal of 6 bases from V and 5 bases from J, the junction contained 12 bases not matched to a gene. CDR1 is SNHLY and CDR2 is FYNNEI in the germline V gene. The CDR3 is 15 residues long. This chain's CDR3 is CASSDVKTGFYGYTF. CDR3 bases: TGTGCCAGCAGCGACGTCAAGACAGGGTTTTATGGCTACACCTTC. Variable domain in full (rest from reference TRBV2 and TRBJ1-2): EPEVTQTPSHQVTQMGQEVILRCVPISNHLYFYWYRQILGQKVEFLVSFYNNEISEKSEIFDDQFSVERPDGSNFTLKIRSTKLEDSAMYFCASSDVKTGFYGYTFGSGTRLTVV.

This chain uses TRBV7-2 with TRBJ2-5; tentatively, D is TRBD1 or TRBD2 (5 bases each). The CDR3 is made up of 15 amino acids. V lost 1 base and J lost 2, with 11 bases in between. CDR1 and CDR2 from the germline V gene are SGHTA and FQGNSA. The CDR3 loop is CASSLVGREQETQYF. CDR3 nucleotides: TGTGCCAGCAGCTTAGTGGGCAGGGAGCAAGAGACCCAGTACTTC. The whole variable domain, remainder taken from reference TRBV7-2 and TRBJ2-5, is GAGVSQSPSNKVTEKGKDVELRCDPISGHTALYWYRQSLGQGLEFLIYFQGNSAPDKSGLPSDRFSAERTGGSVSTLTIQRTQQEDSAVYLCASSLVGREQETQYFGPGTRLLVL.

V and J are TRBV6-5 and TRBJ2-7, with TRBD1 matching 10 bases. V lost 3 bases to trimming and J lost 3 bases; unmatched junction nucleotides: 8. The CDR3 has 16 amino acids. Germline V gene sequence: CDR1 MNHEY, CDR2 SVGAGI. CDR3 sequence: CASSYSAGQGIYEQYF. The CDR3 DNA is TGTGCCAGCAGTTATTCCGCGGGACAGGGGATCTACGAGCAGTACTTC.

The rearrangement links TRBV5-1 to TRBJ1-4; unclear D gene. The CDR3 runs to 16 residues. Germline CDR1 and CDR2: SGHRS and YFSETQ. The ends were cut back, 0 bases at V and 4 bases at J, with 13 bases in the middle. The CDR3 bases are TGCGCCAGCAGCTTGGCCAGGACGGGTAGTAATGAAAAACTGTTTTTT. It is translated as CASSLARTGSNEKLFF.

This rearrangement joins TRBV19 to TRBJ1-5; no reliable D call. The CDR3 loop spans 15 amino acids. CDR1 is LNHDA and CDR2 is SQIVND in the germline V gene (reference sequence). The V and J ends lost 5 bases and 3 bases respectively, with 14 bases between them. CDR3 loop: CASSAGVTNNQPQHF. In nucleotides, the CDR3 is TGTGCCAGTAGTGCCGGGGTTACGAACAATCAGCCCCAGCATTTT.

CDR3 in DNA: TGTGCCAGCAGTTTCGGACAGCACACTGAAGCTTTCTTT. This sequence encodes CASSFGQHTEAFF. The rearrangement links TRBV28 to TRBJ1-1, with D possibly being TRBD1 (6 bases). V lost 3 bases and J 3 bases, leaving 8 bases between the germline ends. The CDR3 has 13 amino acids. Germline V gene data show CDR1 as MDHEN and CDR2 as SYDVKM.